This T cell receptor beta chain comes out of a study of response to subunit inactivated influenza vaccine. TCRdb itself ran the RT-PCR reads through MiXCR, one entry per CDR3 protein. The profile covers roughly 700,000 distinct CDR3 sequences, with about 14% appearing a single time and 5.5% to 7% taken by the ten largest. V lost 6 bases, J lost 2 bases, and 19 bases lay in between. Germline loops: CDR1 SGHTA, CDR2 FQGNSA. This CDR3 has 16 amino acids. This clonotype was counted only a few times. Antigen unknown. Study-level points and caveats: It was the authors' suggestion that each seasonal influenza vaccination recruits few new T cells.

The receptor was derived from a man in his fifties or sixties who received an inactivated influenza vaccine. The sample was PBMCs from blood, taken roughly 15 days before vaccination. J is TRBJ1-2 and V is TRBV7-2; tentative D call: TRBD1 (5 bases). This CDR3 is CASSHGGGARNYGYTF. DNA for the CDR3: TGTGCCAGCAGTCATGGGGGAGGGGCTCGGAACTATGGCTACACCTTC. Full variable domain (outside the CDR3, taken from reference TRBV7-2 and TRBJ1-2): GAGVSQSPSNKVTEKGKDVELRCDPISGHTALYWYRQSLGQGLEFLIYFQGNSAPDKSGLPSDRFSAERTGGSVSTLTIQRTQQEDSAVYLCASSHGGGARNYGYTFGSGTRLTVV.